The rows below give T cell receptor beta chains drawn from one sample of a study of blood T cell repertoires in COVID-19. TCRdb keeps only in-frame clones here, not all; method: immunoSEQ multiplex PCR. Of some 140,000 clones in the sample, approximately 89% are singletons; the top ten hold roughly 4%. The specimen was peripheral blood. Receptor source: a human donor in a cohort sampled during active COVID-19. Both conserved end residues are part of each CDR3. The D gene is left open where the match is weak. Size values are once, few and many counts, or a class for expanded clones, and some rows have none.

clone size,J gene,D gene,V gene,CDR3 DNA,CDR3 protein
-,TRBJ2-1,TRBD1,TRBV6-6,TGTGCCACCGAGGACAGGGCAAATGAGCAGTTCTTC,CATEDRANEQFF
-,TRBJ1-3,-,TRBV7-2,TGTGCCAGCACTCTCTACGGGGGAAACACCATATATTTT,CASTLYGGNTIYF
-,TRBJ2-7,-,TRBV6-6,TGTGCCAGCTCGACAGGCGACTACGAGCAGTACTTC,CASSTGDYEQYF
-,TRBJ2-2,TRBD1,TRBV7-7,TGTGCCAGCAGTCCGGACAGGGGAACCGGGGAGCTGTTTTTT,CASSPDRGTGELFF
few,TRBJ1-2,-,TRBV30,TGTGCCTGGAATGGGAGGGTCGTCGACTATGGCTACACCTTC,CAWNGRVVDYGYTF
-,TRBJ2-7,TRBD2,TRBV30,TGTGCCTGGAGCCTCACGGGGGCGGGGGGCGCGGGCGAGCAGTACTTC,CAWSLTGAGGAGEQYF
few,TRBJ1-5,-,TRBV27,TGTGCCAGCAGTTACCGGACGGAGGAGGAAGTATGGCCCCAGCATTTT,CASSYRTEEEVWPQHF
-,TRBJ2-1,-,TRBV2,TGTGCCACGGAAGAGCGGAGCTCCTACAATGAGCAGTTCTTC,CATEERSSYNEQFF
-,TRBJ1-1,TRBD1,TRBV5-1,TGCGCCAGCAGCCCCCGGGACAGGGGAACTGAAGCTTTCTTT,CASSPRDRGTEAFF
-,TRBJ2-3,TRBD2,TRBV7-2,TGTGCCAGCAGCTTAGCTGGGGGACTAGCGGGAGGGAATAGACCAGATACGCAGTATTTT,CASSLAGGLAGGNRPDTQYF
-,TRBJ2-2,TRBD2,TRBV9,TGTGCCAGCAGCGTCTCCGGGGGGGTAGCGGGAGGTTACACCGGGGAGCTGTTTTTT,CASSVSGGVAGGYTGELFF
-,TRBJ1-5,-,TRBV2,TGTGCCAGCAGGGGGAACCCGGGGGGCAATCAGCCCCAGCATTTT,CASRGNPGGNQPQHF
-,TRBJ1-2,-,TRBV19,TGTGCCAGTAGTCCCCAGGCCTATGGCTACACCTTC,CASSPQAYGYTF
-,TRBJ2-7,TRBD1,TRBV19,TGTGCCAGTAGTTATGGACAGGTTTTTGCCGAGCAGTACTTC,CASSYGQVFAEQYF
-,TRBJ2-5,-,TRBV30,TGTGCCTGGAGTGTACCCAGTCAAGAGACCCAGTACTTC,CAWSVPSQETQYF
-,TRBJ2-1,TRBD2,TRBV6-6,TGTGCCAGCAGTTCGAATAGCGGGAGCTTCAATGAGCAGTTCTTC,CASSSNSGSFNEQFF
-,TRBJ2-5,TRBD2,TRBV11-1,TGTGCCAGCAGCCCGGGGACTAGCCTCCGAGAGACCCAGTACTTC,CASSPGTSLRETQYF
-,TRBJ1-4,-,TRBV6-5,TGTGCCAGCAACAGCCCAACTAATGAAAAACTGTTTTTT,CASNSPTNEKLFF
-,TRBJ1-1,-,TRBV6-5,TGTGCCAGCCACAACACCTCAGCGGCTTTCTTT,CASHNTSAAFF
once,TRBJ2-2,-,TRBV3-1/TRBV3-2,TGTGCCAGCAGCCAAGGGGGCAGGGGCGCCGGGGAGCTGTTTTTT,CASSQGGRGAGELFF
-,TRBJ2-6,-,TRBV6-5,TGTGCCACACTACCGCCTGGGGCCAACGTCCTGACTTTC,CATLPPGANVLTF
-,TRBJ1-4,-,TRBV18,TGTGCCAGCTCAGCAGGGTTTGCAACTAATGAAAAACTGTTTTTT,CASSAGFATNEKLFF
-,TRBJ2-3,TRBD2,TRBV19,TGTGCCAGCCTCAATCGGGGGGGGAGCACAGATACGCAGTATTTT,CASLNRGGSTDTQYF
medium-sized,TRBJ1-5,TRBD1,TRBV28,TGTGCCAGCAGTCCCCTCTGGACAGGAAGGAAAGGAAATCAGCCCCAGCATTTT,CASSPLWTGRKGNQPQHF
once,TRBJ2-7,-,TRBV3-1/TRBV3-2,TGTGCCAGCAGCCAAGCGGGGAGCTCCTACGAGCAGTACTTC,CASSQAGSSYEQYF
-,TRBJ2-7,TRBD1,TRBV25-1,TGTGCCACCTCACCTACGGGACAGGGATCTTCCTACGAGCAGTACTTC,CATSPTGQGSSYEQYF
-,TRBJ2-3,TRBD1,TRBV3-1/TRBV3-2,TGTGCCAGCACGGACAGGGGGCTCAAAGATACGCAGTATTTT,CASTDRGLKDTQYF
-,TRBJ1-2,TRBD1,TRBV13,TGTGCCAGCACCTCAGTCAGGGACAGGGATGAGGACTATGGCTACACCTTC,CASTSVRDRDEDYGYTF
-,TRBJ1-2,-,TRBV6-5,TGTGCCAGCAGCCGAACAGGGTCCCACTATGGCTACACCTTC,CASSRTGSHYGYTF
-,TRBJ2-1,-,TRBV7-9,TGTGCCAGCAGCTTAGCCCGGGGTGACAATGAGCAGTTCTTC,CASSLARGDNEQFF
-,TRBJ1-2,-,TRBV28,TGTGCCAGCAGTTCCATCGTCCAGGGGAAGTATGGCTACACCTTC,CASSSIVQGKYGYTF
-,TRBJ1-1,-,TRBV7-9,TGTGCCAGCAGTCCAGGGAAACCTGAAGCTTTCTTT,CASSPGKPEAFF
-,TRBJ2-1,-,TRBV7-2,TGTGCCAGCAGCTTGCTCCGGGGGGCATTTCGAAACAATGAGCAGTTCTTC,CASSLLRGAFRNNEQFF
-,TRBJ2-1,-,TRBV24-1,TGTGCCACCAGTGATCCCCTCCGGGACAAACCCAATGAGCAGTTCTTC,CATSDPLRDKPNEQFF
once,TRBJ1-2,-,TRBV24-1,TGTGCCATCCTCGGGTTGGGGTTTTATGGATGGATAGGGGGCTATGGCTACACCTTC,CAILGLGFYGWIGGYGYTF
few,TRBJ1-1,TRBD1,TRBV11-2,TGTGCCAGCAGCTTAGGTAGGGGGCAAGGCACTGAAGCTTTCTTT,CASSLGRGQGTEAFF
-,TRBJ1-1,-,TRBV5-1,TGCGCCAGCAGCTTTTCCCCAGGGAACACTGAAGCTTTCTTT,CASSFSPGNTEAFF
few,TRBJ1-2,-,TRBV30,TGTGCCTGGGCCAGGGGCGATTCCTATGGCTACACCTTC,CAWARGDSYGYTF
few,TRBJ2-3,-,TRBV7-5,TGTGCCAGAAGCTTAGATTCGCGGGAGGCACCTTATACGCAGTATTTT,CARSLDSREAPYTQYF
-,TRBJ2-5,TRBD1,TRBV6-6,TGTGCCAGCAGTTCCCCTTTGGGGGACAGGAGGCAGACCCAGTACTTC,CASSSPLGDRRQTQYF
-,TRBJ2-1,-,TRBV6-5,TGTGCCAGCAGCCGGACTTCCGAAACCCACAATGAGCAGTTCTTC,CASSRTSETHNEQFF
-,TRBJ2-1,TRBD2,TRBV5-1,TGCGCCAGCACCGGGACTAGCGGGAGGGATGAGCAGTTCTTC,CASTGTSGRDEQFF
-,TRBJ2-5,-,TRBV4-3,TGCGCCAGCAGCCAAGCGGGGAGACCCGGCCCGGAGACCCAGTACTTC,CASSQAGRPGPETQYF
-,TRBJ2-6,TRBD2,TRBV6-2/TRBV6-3,TGTGCCAGCAGTTCGCAACGGGAGGGCTCTGGGGCCAACGTCCTGACTTTC,CASSSQREGSGANVLTF
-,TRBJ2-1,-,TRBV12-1,TGTGCCAGCAGCTTCCGCCCGATGGTAGCGGACTCCTACAATGAGCAGTTCTTC,CASSFRPMVADSYNEQFF
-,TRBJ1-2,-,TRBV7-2,TGTGCCAGCAGCTTTCTACAGGGCGCTGGCTACACCTTC,CASSFLQGAGYTF
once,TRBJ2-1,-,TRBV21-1,TGTGCCAGCAGCAATCTGAGCGGATACAACAATGAGCAGTTCTTC,CASSNLSGYNNEQFF
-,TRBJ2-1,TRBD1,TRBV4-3,TGCGCCAGCAGCCAAGAGGGACAGGGTTACAATGAGCAGTTCTTC,CASSQEGQGYNEQFF
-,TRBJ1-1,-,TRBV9,TGTGCCAGCAGCGTAGCCCCAGGCGATGGGGCTTTCTTT,CASSVAPGDGAFF
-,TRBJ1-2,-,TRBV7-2,TGTGCCAGCAGCCAACCCCGACGAGCTGAGGGCTATGGCTACACCTTC,CASSQPRRAEGYGYTF
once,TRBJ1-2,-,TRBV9,TGTGCCAGCAGCACCCGTCGGGGGGATGGCTACACCTTC,CASSTRRGDGYTF